The TCR beta chain described here comes from a study of control samples from healthy donors and cancer patients. Trimming removed 5 bases at V and 3 bases at J, with 14 bases between. Germline V CDR1 and CDR2: SGHTA, FQGNSA. The CDR3 has 15 residues. TCRdb keeps only in-frame clones here, not all; method: immunoSEQ multiplex PCR. Of some 120,000 clones in the sample, 85% to 95% were seen once. The chain links TRBV7-2 to TRBJ1-5; D may be TRBD1 (6 bases). The sample was blood. The receptor's source is a man aged 25 to 40 in good health. The DNA of the CDR3 is TGTGCCAGCAGCAAGACGTCAGGGGTCAATCAGCCCCAGCATTTT. Protein product: CASSKTSGVNQPQHF.